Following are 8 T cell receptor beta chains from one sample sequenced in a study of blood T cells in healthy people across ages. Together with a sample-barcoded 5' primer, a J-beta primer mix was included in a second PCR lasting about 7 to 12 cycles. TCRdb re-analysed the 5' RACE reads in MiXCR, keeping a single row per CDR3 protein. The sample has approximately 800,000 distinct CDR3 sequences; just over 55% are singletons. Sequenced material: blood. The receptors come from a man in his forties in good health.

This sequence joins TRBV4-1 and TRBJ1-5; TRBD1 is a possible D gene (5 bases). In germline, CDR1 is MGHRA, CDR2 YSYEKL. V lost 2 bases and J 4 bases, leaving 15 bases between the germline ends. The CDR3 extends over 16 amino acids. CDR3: CASSQTTGEGNQPQHF. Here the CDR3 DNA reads TGCGCCAGCAGCCAAACGACGGGGGAAGGTAATCAGCCCCAGCATTTT.

CDR3 protein: CATSDLKGLTGEQFF. CDR3 DNA: TGTGCCACCAGTGATCTTAAGGGATTAACCGGTGAGCAGTTCTTC. The chain is built from TRBV24-1 and TRBJ2-1, with unresolved D. The germline V and J ends were trimmed by 3 bases and 9 bases, with 17 bases remaining between them. The CDR3 sequence is 15 residues long. CDR1 and CDR2 (germline): KGHDR, SFDVKD.

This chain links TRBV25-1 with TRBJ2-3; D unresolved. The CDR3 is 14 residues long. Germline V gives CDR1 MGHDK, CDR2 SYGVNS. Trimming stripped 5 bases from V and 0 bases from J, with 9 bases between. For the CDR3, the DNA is TGTGCCAGCAGTAAGGTCGGGAGCACAGATACGCAGTATTTT. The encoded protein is CASSKVGSTDTQYF.

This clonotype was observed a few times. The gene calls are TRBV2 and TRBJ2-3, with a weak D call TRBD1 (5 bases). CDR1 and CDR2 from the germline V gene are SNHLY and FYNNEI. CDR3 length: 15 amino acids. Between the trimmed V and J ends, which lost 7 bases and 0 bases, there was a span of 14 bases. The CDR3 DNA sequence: TGTGCCAGCATCTTTGGCAGGGCGAGCACAGATACGCAGTATTTT. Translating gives CASIFGRASTDTQYF.

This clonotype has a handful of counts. The CDR3 DNA reads TGTGCCAGCAGTGTTACGACAGCTAGCACAGATACGCAGTATTTT. It codes for CASSVTTASTDTQYF. The chain has TRBV2 and TRBJ2-3, with a tentative D call TRBD1 (5 bases). This CDR3 region has 15 residues. Trimming removed 4 bases from V and 0 bases from J, with 11 bases in between. Germline V CDR1 and CDR2: SNHLY, FYNNEI.

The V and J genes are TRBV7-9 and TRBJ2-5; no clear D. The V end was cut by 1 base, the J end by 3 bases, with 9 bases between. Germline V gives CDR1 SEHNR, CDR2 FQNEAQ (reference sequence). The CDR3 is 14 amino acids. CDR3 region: CASSLGTWEETQYF. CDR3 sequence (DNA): TGTGCCAGCAGCTTAGGGACCTGGGAAGAGACCCAGTACTTC.

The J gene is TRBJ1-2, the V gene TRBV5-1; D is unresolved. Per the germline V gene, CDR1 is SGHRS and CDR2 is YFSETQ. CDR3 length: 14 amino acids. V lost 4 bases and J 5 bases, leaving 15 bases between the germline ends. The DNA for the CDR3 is TGCGCCAGCAGCCCTGACCCCACTATATATGGCTACACCTTC. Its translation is CASSPDPTIYGYTF.

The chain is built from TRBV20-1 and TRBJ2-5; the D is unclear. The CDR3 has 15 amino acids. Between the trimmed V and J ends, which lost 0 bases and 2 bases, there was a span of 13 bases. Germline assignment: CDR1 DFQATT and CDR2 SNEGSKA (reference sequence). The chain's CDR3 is CSARDGTIIQETQYF. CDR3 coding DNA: TGCAGTGCTAGAGATGGCACTATAATACAAGAGACCCAGTACTTC.